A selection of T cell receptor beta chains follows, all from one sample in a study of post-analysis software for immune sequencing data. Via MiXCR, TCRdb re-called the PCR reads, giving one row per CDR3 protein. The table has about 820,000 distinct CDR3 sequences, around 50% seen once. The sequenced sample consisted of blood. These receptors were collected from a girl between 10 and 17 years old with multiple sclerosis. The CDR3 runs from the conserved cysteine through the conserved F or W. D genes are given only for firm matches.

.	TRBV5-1	CASSFRTVISYEQYF
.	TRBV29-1	CSVDGGFEQYF
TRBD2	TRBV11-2	CASSEDLAGGRPYEQYF
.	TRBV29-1	CSVQLAGRALLTF
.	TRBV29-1	CSAALTGSSGEQYF
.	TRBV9	CASSAGYPQETQYF
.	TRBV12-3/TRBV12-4	CASSLNRLGIQYF
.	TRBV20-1	CSAQFGGIDTEAFF
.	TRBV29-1	CSVEPQGPMNTEAFF
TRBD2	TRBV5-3	CASSLEILAGVHEQYF
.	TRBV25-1	CASSGLGNTQYF
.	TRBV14	CASSQGRVSHYGYTF
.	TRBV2	CASSGGGGSNQPQHF
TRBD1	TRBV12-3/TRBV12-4	CASSLAGQGQFF
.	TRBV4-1	CASSPRTSTDTQYF
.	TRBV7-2	CASSLEGGYQETQYF
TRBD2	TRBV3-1	CASSRTSGTGELFF
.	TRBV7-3	CASSFIRGARETQYF
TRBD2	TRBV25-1	CVSSEWLAGALQETQYF
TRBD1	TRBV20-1	CSAQQGDSYEQYF